These 17 T cell receptor beta chains originate from one sample sequenced in a study of blood T cell repertoires in COVID-19. The data were produced by immunoSEQ multiplex PCR, yet TCRdb's version contains in-frame clones alone and is incomplete. The table has under 95,000 clones, around nine tenths seen once; the top ten hold roughly 20%. The sequenced sample consisted of peripheral blood. The receptors shown here come from a woman of 80 years or more with acute or convalescent COVID-19.

This chain connects TRBV11-3 to TRBJ1-3; unclear D gene. CDR3 size: 15 residues. The ends were cut back, 3 bases at V and 0 bases at J, with 9 bases in the middle. CDR1 SGHNT and CDR2 YENEEA come from the germline V gene. The CDR3 protein is CASSFTGISGNTIYF. CDR3 sequence (DNA): TGTGCCAGCAGCTTCACGGGTATCTCTGGAAACACCATATATTTT.

CDR3 nucleotides: TGTGCCAGCAGCTTAGCCGCGGGCAGGGGGCGGTCTGGGGAGACCCAGTACTTC. This gives the protein CASSLAAGRGRSGETQYF. The chain couples TRBV7-6 to TRBJ2-5; 8 nucleotides match TRBD1. This CDR3 contains 18 residues. Germline V gives CDR1 SGHVS, CDR2 FNYEAQ. V was pared by 0 bases and J by 5 bases, with 14 bases of the junction left unmatched. Complete variable domain (other parts from reference TRBV7-6 and TRBJ2-5): GAGVSQSPRYKVTKRGQDVALRCDPISGHVSLYWYRQALGQGPEFLTYFNYEAQQDKSGLPNDRFSAERPEGSISTLTIQRTEQRDSAMYRCASSLAAGRGRSGETQYFGPGTRLLVL.

This chain links TRBV24-1 with TRBJ2-2; possible D gene TRBD1, 5 bases. The CDR3 is 15 residues long. Germline lookup yields CDR1 KGHDR and CDR2 SFDVKD. Trimming took 3 bases from V and 3 from J, leaving 10 bases between them. Here the CDR3 DNA reads TGTGCCACCAGTGATCCAGGACACTACACCGGGGAGCTGTTTTTT. Protein product: CATSDPGHYTGELFF.

This clone was recorded only once. The V call is TRBV4-1, the J call TRBJ2-1; D possibly corresponds to TRBD1 (5 bases). Trimming left V 0 bases short and J 9 bases short, with 12 bases between. The CDR3 is 14 amino acids. Per the germline V gene, CDR1 is MGHRA and CDR2 is YSYEKL. CDR3 DNA sequence: TGCGCCAGCAGCCAAGACCCCAGCAGGGCTGAGCAGTTCTTC. Amino acids: CASSQDPSRAEQFF.

This clone was seen ten or more times. The chain carries TRBV2 and TRBJ1-6; 7 bases agree with TRBD1. After removal of 6 bases from V and 11 bases from J, the junction contained 10 bases not matched to a gene. The CDR3 is made up of 14 amino acids. Germline lookup yields CDR1 SNHLY and CDR2 FYNNEI. CDR3 sequence reads: CASSLHRGGTPLHF. The CDR3, as DNA: TGTGCCAGCAGCCTCCACAGGGGAGGAACACCCCTCCACTTT.

The rearrangement links TRBV29-1 to TRBJ1-3; 9 bases line up with TRBD1. From germline, CDR1 is SQVTM and CDR2 ANQGSEA. The CDR3 covers 14 residues. V was clipped by 1 base and J by 4 bases; unmatched bases: 2. The CDR3 region is CSVEGQGVGNTIYF. Written as DNA, the CDR3 is TGCAGCGTTGAAGGACAGGGGGTAGGAAACACCATATATTTT.

The rearrangement joins TRBV11-2 to TRBJ1-1; D uncertain. V lost 5 bases and J 7 bases, leaving 17 bases between the germline ends. CDR1 SGHAT and CDR2 FQNNGV come from the germline V gene. This CDR3 region has 14 residues. The CDR3 sequence: CASSPLSPNLEAFF. The CDR3 region has the DNA TGTGCCAGCAGCCCCCTATCACCAAACCTTGAAGCTTTCTTT. Filled out from reference TRBV11-2 and TRBJ1-1, the complete variable domain reads EAGVAQSPRYKIIEKRQSVAFWCNPISGHATLYWYQQILGQGPKLLIQFQNNGVVDDSQLPKDRFSAERLKGVDSTLKIQPAKLEDSAVYLCASSPLSPNLEAFFGQGTRLTVV.

CDR3 in amino acids: CASSPRTGSYGYTF. CDR3 in DNA: TGTGCCAGCAGCCCTAGGACAGGCTCATATGGCTACACCTTC. The genes are TRBV3-1 (or the pseudogene TRBV3-2) and TRBJ1-2; 7 nucleotides agree with TRBD1. CDR1 LGHDT and CDR2 YNNKEL come from the germline V gene (reference sequence). V gave up 4 bases and J gave up 5 bases; unmatched junction bases: 7. This CDR3 contains 14 residues.

V is TRBV24-1 and J is TRBJ2-1; 7 bases align to TRBD2. This CDR3 region has 16 residues. Trimming took 5 bases from V and 4 from J; bases not matched to a gene: 10. Per germline, CDR1 KGHDR and CDR2 SFDVKD. CDR3 residues: CATSASGASDYNEQFF. The CDR3 DNA sequence: TGTGCCACCAGTGCCAGCGGGGCTTCTGATTACAATGAGCAGTTCTTC.

V usage is TRBV19 and J usage is TRBJ2-3; D unclear. In germline, CDR1 is LNHDA, CDR2 SQIVND (reference sequence). The CDR3 sequence is 12 residues long. V lost 5 bases, J lost 6 bases, and 9 bases lay in between. The CDR3 sequence: CASSREVDTQYF. CDR3 bases: TGTGCCAGTAGTCGAGAGGTTGATACGCAGTATTTT.

V and J are TRBV19 and TRBJ1-2, with 9 bases identical to TRBD1. The CDR3 loop spans 17 amino acids. CDR1 is LNHDA, CDR2 SQIVND, per germline (reference sequence). V trimming: 7 bases; J trimming: 3 bases; junction bases outside the gene matches: 15. CDR3 coding DNA: TGTGCCAGTACCGACGTAGGGACAGGGAAATATTACTATGGCTACACCTTC. This translates into CASTDVGTGKYYYGYTF.

This chain joins TRBV7-9 and TRBJ2-3, with D perhaps TRBD1 (6 bases). The germline V and J ends were trimmed by 1 base and 0 bases, with 14 bases remaining between them. The CDR3 is made up of 17 amino acids. Germline values: CDR1 SEHNR, CDR2 FQNEAQ (reference sequence). The chain's CDR3 is CASSLGDKTPSTDTQYF. The DNA for the CDR3 is TGTGCCAGCAGCTTAGGGGACAAGACACCTAGCACAGATACGCAGTATTTT.

J is TRBJ2-1 and V is TRBV5-4, with D possibly matching TRBD2 (7 bases). Trimming removed 0 bases at V and 7 bases at J, with 14 bases between. The V gene's germline CDR1 is SGHNT and CDR2 YYREEE (reference sequence). The CDR3 has 15 residues. CDR3 in DNA: TGTGCCAGCAGCTTGGGCGGGGGCCCGCGTAATGAGCAGTTCTTC. Its protein is CASSLGGGPRNEQFF.

CDR3 nucleotide sequence: TGTGCCAGCTCACTCGGGACTGATCCTCGCGGAGCTTTCTTT. Its translation is CASSLGTDPRGAFF. This sequence joins TRBV18 and TRBJ1-1; weak D call: TRBD1 (5 bases). CDR1 is KGHSH and CDR2 is LQKENI in the germline V gene. This CDR3 comprises 14 residues. Trimming stripped 4 bases from V and 10 bases from J, with 19 bases between.

The chain employs TRBV5-1 and TRBJ1-1; D not certain. V lost 4 bases, J lost 0 bases, and 10 bases lay in between. The CDR3 contains 14 residues. CDR1 is SGHRS, CDR2 YFSETQ, per germline. The CDR3 coding sequence is TGCGCCAGCAGCATCAGTATTTTGAACACTGAAGCTTTCTTT. Its translation: CASSISILNTEAFF.

Concerning this clone: The junction does not match germline at one end; this may be a read error. This chain links TRBV5-1 with TRBJ2-4, with D possibly matching TRBD2 (6 bases). This CDR3 is built from 14 residues. The germline V gene has CDR1 SGHRS and CDR2 YFSETQ. This CDR3 is CASSPDVGGNIQYF. CDR3 coding DNA: TGCGCCAGCAGCCCTGATGTGGGGGGAAACATTCAGTACTTT. The full variable domain, completed using reference TRBV5-1 and TRBJ2-4, is KAGVTQTPRYLIKTRGQQVTLSCSPISGHRSVSWYQQTPGQGLQFLFEYFSETQRNKGNFPGRFSGRQFSNSRSEMNVSTLELGDSALYLCASSPDVGGNIQYFGAGTRLSVL.

This clone has just one count. The chain carries TRBV28 and TRBJ2-7; D gene uncertain. V lost 6 bases and J lost 6, with 9 bases in between. CDR1 is MDHEN and CDR2 is SYDVKM in the germline V gene. The CDR3 has 11 amino acids. CDR3 residues: CASSPRFEQYF. Written as DNA, the CDR3 is TGTGCCAGCAGCCCCCGGTTCGAGCAGTACTTC. Combining the CDR3 with reference TRBV28 and TRBJ2-7 gives the whole variable domain DVKVTQSSRYLVKRTGEKVFLECVQDMDHENMFWYRQDPGLGLRLIYFSYDVKMKEKGDIPEGYSVSREKKERFSLILESASTNQTSMYLCASSPRFEQYFGPGTRLTVT.